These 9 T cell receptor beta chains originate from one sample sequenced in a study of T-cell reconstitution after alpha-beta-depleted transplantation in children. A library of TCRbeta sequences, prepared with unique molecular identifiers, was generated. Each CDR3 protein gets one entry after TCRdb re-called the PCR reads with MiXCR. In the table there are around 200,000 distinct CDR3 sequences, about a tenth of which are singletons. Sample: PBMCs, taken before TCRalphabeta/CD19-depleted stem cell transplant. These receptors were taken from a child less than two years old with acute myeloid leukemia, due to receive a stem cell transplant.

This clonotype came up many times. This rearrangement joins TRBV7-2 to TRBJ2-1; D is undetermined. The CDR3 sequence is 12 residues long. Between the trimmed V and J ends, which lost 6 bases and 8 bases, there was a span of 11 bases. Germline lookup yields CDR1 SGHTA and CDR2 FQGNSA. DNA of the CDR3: TGTGCCAGCAGTACCCACTCACATGAGCAGTTCTTC. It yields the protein CASSTHSHEQFF.

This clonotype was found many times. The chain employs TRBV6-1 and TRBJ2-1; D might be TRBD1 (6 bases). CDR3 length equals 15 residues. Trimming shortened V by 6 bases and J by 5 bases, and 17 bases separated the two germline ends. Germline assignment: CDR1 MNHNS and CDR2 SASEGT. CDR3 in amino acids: CASSDTGSAHNEQFF. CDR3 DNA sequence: TGTGCCAGCAGCGACACAGGGTCGGCGCACAATGAGCAGTTCTTC.

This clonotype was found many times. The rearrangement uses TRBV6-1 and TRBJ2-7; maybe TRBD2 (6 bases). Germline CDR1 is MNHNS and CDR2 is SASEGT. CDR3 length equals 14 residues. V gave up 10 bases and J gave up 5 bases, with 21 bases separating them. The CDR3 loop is CATSAGRPWNEQYF. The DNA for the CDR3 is TGTGCCACCAGCGCGGGACGGCCTTGGAACGAGCAGTACTTC.

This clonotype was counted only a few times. CDR3 DNA: TGTGCCAGCAGATGGACTAGCGGGAGCTCTAGCACAGATACGCAGTATTTT. Encoded protein: CASRWTSGSSSTDTQYF. This chain connects TRBV7-8 to TRBJ2-3; 13 bases line up with TRBD2. The V and J ends lost 6 bases and 0 bases, in that order; junction bases with no gene match: 6. Germline V lookup: CDR1 SGHVS, CDR2 FQNEAQ. There are 17 residues in the CDR3.

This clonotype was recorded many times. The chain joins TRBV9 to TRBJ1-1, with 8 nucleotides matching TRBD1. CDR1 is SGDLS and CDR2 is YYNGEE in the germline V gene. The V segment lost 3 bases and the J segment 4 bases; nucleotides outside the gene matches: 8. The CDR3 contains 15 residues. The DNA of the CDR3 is TGTGCCAGCAGCGCCGAACAGGACAGGGCCACTGAAGCTTTCTTT. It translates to CASSAEQDRATEAFF.

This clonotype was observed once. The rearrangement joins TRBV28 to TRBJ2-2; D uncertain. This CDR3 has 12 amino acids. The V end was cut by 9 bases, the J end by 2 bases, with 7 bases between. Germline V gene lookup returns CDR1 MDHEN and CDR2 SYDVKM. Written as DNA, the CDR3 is TGTGCCAGTCTCCATAACACCGGGGAGCTGTTTTTT. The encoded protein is CASLHNTGELFF. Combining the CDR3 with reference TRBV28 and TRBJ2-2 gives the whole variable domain DVKVTQSSRYLVKRTGEKVFLECVQDMDHENMFWYRQDPGLGLRLIYFSYDVKMKEKGDIPEGYSVSREKKERFSLILESASTNQTSMYLCASLHNTGELFFGEGSRLTVL.

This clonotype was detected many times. The CDR3 DNA reads TGTGCCAGCAGCCCCCGACTAGCGGCCGCGAACACCGGGGAGCTGTTTTTT. This sequence encodes CASSPRLAAANTGELFF. This chain links TRBV6-1 with TRBJ2-2; 9 positions match TRBD2. This CDR3 comprises 17 residues. The germline V gene encodes CDR1 MNHNS and CDR2 SASEGT. Trimming at V came to 6 bases and at J to 0 bases, leaving 8 bases not matched to a gene.

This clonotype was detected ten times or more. This CDR3 reads CASSQVTGGTEAFF. The CDR3 nucleotides read TGTGCCAGCTCACAAGTGACAGGGGGAACTGAAGCTTTCTTT. V usage is TRBV18 and J usage is TRBJ1-1, with 9 bases identical to TRBD1. Germline CDR1 and CDR2: KGHSH and LQKENI. The V gene end was trimmed by 4 bases and the J gene end by 5 bases; junction bases not matched to a gene: 5. The CDR3 is made up of 14 amino acids.

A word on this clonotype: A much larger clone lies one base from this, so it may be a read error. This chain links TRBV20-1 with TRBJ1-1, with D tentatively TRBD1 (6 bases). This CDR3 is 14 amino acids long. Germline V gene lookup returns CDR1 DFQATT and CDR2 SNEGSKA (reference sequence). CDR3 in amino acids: CTASLGGASTEAFF. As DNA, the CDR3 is TGCACTGCTAGCTTGGGGGGGGCGTCCACTGAAGCTTTCTTT.